A single sample gave rise to the 29 T cell receptor beta chains below, sequenced in a study of cytomegalovirus exposure and HLA in healthy donors. It was with 60 Vbeta and 13 Jbeta primers that the PCR ran. Sequenced by immunoSEQ multiplex PCR; TCRdb stores in-frame clones only, minus some. The sample shows some 120,000 clones, 70% to 85% of them seen only once. What was sequenced was PBMCs. The receptors originated from a man aged 18 to 30 in good health and CMV-seropositive.

On this clone itself: One end of the junction fails to match germline, which may point to a read error. The chain couples TRBV28 to TRBJ2-1; no clear D. This CDR3 spans 13 amino acids. CDR1 is MDHEN and CDR2 is SYDVKM in the germline V gene. The CDR3 is CASSLGLYNGQFF. For the CDR3, the DNA is TGTGCCAGCAGTTTGGGCCTCTACAATGGGCAGTTCTTC.

The V gene is TRBV29-1, the J gene TRBJ1-2; weak D call: TRBD1 (6 bases). V lost 4 bases and J lost 3, with 6 bases in between. The CDR3 is 11 amino acids. Germline V gene sequence: CDR1 SQVTM, CDR2 ANQGSEA. The CDR3 spells CSVAGDYGYTF. The CDR3 DNA follows: TGCAGCGTTGCAGGGGACTATGGCTACACCTTC.

The chain couples TRBV11-3 to TRBJ2-1; TRBD2 matches 8 bases. Germline V gene lookup returns CDR1 SGHNT and CDR2 YENEEA. The CDR3 has 14 amino acids. Losses at the gene ends were 4 bases for V and 7 bases for J; bases not matched to a gene: 6. The CDR3 DNA is TGTGCCAGCAGCTATGGGGTAGCGGGGAATGAGCAGTTCTTC. Translation gives CASSYGVAGNEQFF.

J is TRBJ2-7 and V is TRBV7-6, with TRBD2 identical over 11 bases. The CDR3 is 15 residues long. Unmatched junction bases numbered 5, after V lost 2 bases and J lost 5 bases. From germline, CDR1 is SGHVS and CDR2 FNYEAQ. The CDR3 bases are TGTGCCAGCAGCTTACGACTAGCGGGGTCCGACGAGCAGTACTTC. Encoded protein: CASSLRLAGSDEQYF.

V gene TRBV29-1 combines with J gene TRBJ1-2; possibly TRBD1 for D (5 bases). The V and J ends lost 6 bases and 2 bases respectively, with 10 bases between them. Germline CDR1 and CDR2: SQVTM and ANQGSEA. The CDR3 extends over 12 amino acids. Here the CDR3 DNA reads TGCAGCGTGACGGGGGACAACTATGGCTACACCTTC. Translating it yields CSVTGDNYGYTF.

This clone was observed once. The gene calls are TRBV19 and TRBJ1-2, with 7 bases that match TRBD1. The CDR3 spans 13 residues. V was pared by 7 bases and J by 6 bases, with 8 bases of the junction left unmatched. The germline gives CDR1 LNHDA, CDR2 SQIVND (reference sequence). The DNA for the CDR3 is TGTGCCAGTATCCACACAGGGGATGATGGCTACACCTTC. It codes for CASIHTGDDGYTF.

This sequence joins TRBV5-1 and TRBJ1-5, with 7 bases identical to TRBD1. The germline V gene has CDR1 SGHRS and CDR2 YFSETQ. The CDR3 runs 14 residues. After removal of 3 bases from V and 4 bases from J, the junction contained 4 bases not matched to a gene. As DNA, the CDR3 is TGCGCCAGCAGCTCGGGGACAGTAAATCAGCCCCAGCATTTT. Protein: CASSSGTVNQPQHF.

This sequence joins TRBV9 and TRBJ1-2; 9 bases match TRBD1. This CDR3 region has 18 residues. After removal of 0 bases from V and 0 bases from J, the junction contained 9 bases not matched to a gene. Germline CDR1 and CDR2: SGDLS and YYNGEE. Here the CDR3 DNA reads TGTGCCAGCAGCGTAGAGAGGACAGGGGTATTTCCTAACTATGGCTACACCTTC. It translates to CASSVERTGVFPNYGYTF.

The table lists this clone with a few counts. The V and J genes are TRBV6-1 and TRBJ2-3; the match to TRBD2 covers 10 bases. In germline, CDR1 is MNHNS, CDR2 SASEGT. The trim removed 10 bases at V and 3 bases at J, leaving 4 bases unmatched. The CDR3 is 13 amino acids. The CDR3 loop is CAITGLATDTQYF. The CDR3 DNA reads TGTGCCATAACGGGACTAGCGACAGATACGCAGTATTTT.

V and J are TRBV6-5 and TRBJ1-3, with D possibly matching TRBD1 (5 bases). The CDR3 consists of 16 residues. In germline, CDR1 is MNHEY, CDR2 SVGAGI. The V and J ends lost 2 bases and 1 base respectively, with 12 bases between them. CDR3 bases: TGTGCCAGCAGTTACAGCGGGGCTGGGTCTGGAAACACCATATATTTT. Encoded protein: CASSYSGAGSGNTIYF.

The chain carries TRBV5-1 and TRBJ1-2; D unresolved. Trimming removed 4 bases from V and 13 bases from J, with 17 bases in between. The germline V gene encodes CDR1 SGHRS and CDR2 YFSETQ. The CDR3 has 12 amino acids. CDR3 sequence (DNA): TGCGCCAGCAGCGGCGTCGGGGAGAGCTGCACCTTC. Translated: CASSGVGESCTF.

This clone was counted once. This chain links TRBV7-9 with TRBJ2-6; D is unclear. Trimming stripped 5 bases from V and 12 bases from J, with 11 bases between. From germline, CDR1 is SEHNR and CDR2 FQNEAQ (reference sequence). The CDR3 runs 12 residues. CDR3 sequence (DNA): TGTGCCAGCAGCCCCGTTTCCCCCGTCCTGACTTTC. It translates to CASSPVSPVLTF.

The genes are TRBV27 and TRBJ1-5; no reliable D call. Trimming took off 5 bases at V and 6 bases at J, with 17 bases between the two ends. The CDR3 runs 15 residues. Germline values: CDR1 MNHEY, CDR2 SMNVEV (reference sequence). The CDR3: CASSPRIRDFQPQHF. The CDR3 coding sequence is TGTGCCAGCAGTCCTCGGATTCGGGATTTTCAGCCCCAGCATTTT.

This clone was counted once. The rearrangement uses TRBV5-4 and TRBJ1-6; D ambiguous. The V and J ends lost 0 bases and 3 bases respectively, with 10 bases between them. Germline V CDR1 and CDR2: SGHNT, YYREEE (reference sequence). This CDR3 comprises 16 residues. CDR3 residues: CASSLVNSFYNSPLHF. CDR3 nucleotide sequence: TGTGCCAGCAGCTTGGTAAACAGCTTCTATAATTCACCCCTCCACTTT.

V and J are TRBV7-6 and TRBJ1-4, with TRBD1 matching over 8 bases. Germline trimming cut 5 bases from V and 8 bases from J; bases unmatched to any gene: 10. Germline loops: CDR1 SGHVS, CDR2 FNYEAQ. The CDR3 is 15 amino acids. The CDR3 sequence: CASSATGAGREKLFF. The CDR3 region has the DNA TGTGCCAGCAGCGCGACAGGGGCAGGGAGAGAAAAACTGTTTTTT.

The chain uses TRBV2 and TRBJ1-6; no clear D. Germline loops: CDR1 SNHLY, CDR2 FYNNEI. V dropped 4 bases and J dropped 10 bases, with 5 bases sitting between them. There are 11 residues in the CDR3. The CDR3 nucleotides are TGTGCCAGCAGTGCGGTGTCACCCCTCCACTTT. Amino acids: CASSAVSPLHF.

This clone was seen only once. The gene calls are TRBV28 and TRBJ2-2, with D uncertain. V lost 6 bases and J lost 0, with 17 bases in between. Germline CDR1 and CDR2: MDHEN and SYDVKM. CDR3 length equals 17 residues. The CDR3 DNA reads TGTGCCAGCAGCTTACAGTCCTGGCGGACGAACACCGGGGAGCTGTTTTTT. This gives the protein CASSLQSWRTNTGELFF.

The V gene is TRBV2, the J gene TRBJ2-1, with a tentative D call TRBD2 (6 bases). V was trimmed by 4 bases and J by 5 bases, leaving 12 bases between them. This CDR3 has 14 residues. Germline V lookup: CDR1 SNHLY, CDR2 FYNNEI. The DNA for the CDR3 is TGTGCCAGCAGTGCCCCCGGGGGTCACAATGAGCAGTTCTTC. It specifies CASSAPGGHNEQFF.

This clone has a single count. The chain couples TRBV7-9 to TRBJ1-3; 10 positions match TRBD1. The CDR3 spans 15 residues. J lost 2 bases, V lost 3 bases, and 1 base had no gene match. The V gene's germline CDR1 is SEHNR and CDR2 FQNEAQ (reference sequence). The CDR3 spells CASSFGTGAGNTIYF. CDR3 coding DNA: TGTGCCAGCAGCTTCGGGACAGGGGCTGGAAACACCATATATTTT. Drawing the rest from reference TRBV7-9 and TRBJ1-3, the complete variable domain is DTGVSQNPRHKITKRGQNVTFRCDPISEHNRLYWYRQTLGQGPEFLTYFQNEAQLEKSRLLSDRFSAERPKGSFSTLEIQRTEQGDSAMYLCASSFGTGAGNTIYFGEGSWLTVV.

The V gene is TRBV6-1, the J gene TRBJ2-1, with 7 positions matching TRBD2. The CDR3 contains 16 residues. Losses at the gene ends were 0 bases for V and 4 bases for J; bases not matched to a gene: 6. Germline V CDR1 and CDR2: MNHNS, SASEGT. CDR3 bases: TGTGCCAGCAGTGAAGCGCTCCTAGCGGAATACAATGAGCAGTTCTTC. Encoded protein: CASSEALLAEYNEQFF.

This rearrangement joins TRBV2 to TRBJ1-5; 7 bases line up with TRBD1. The junction had 8 bases not matched to a gene; V was cut back by 7 bases and J by 5 bases. The CDR3 spans 14 residues. The germline CDR1 and CDR2 sequences are SNHLY and FYNNEI. In nucleotides, the CDR3 is TGTGCCAGCAATAAGGACAGGCTGTATCAGCCCCAGCATTTT. Its protein product is CASNKDRLYQPQHF.

This clone was found a few times. This chain joins TRBV27 and TRBJ1-2, with 7 bases aligning to TRBD1. The J segment lost 4 bases and the V segment lost 2 bases, leaving 10 bases of the junction unmatched. CDR3 size: 16 residues. Germline V gene sequence: CDR1 MNHEY, CDR2 SMNVEV (reference sequence). The CDR3 DNA follows: TGTGCCAGCAGTTTAGGGGCAGGGGGAACCGGCTATGGCTACACCTTC. Protein product: CASSLGAGGTGYGYTF.

The rearrangement links TRBV5-5 to TRBJ1-6; D is undetermined. The CDR3 runs 13 residues. Trimming stripped 0 bases from V and 9 bases from J, with 7 bases between. Looked up from germline, CDR1 is SGHKS and CDR2 is YYEKEE (reference sequence). The CDR3 DNA reads TGTGCCAGCAGCTTGGACATTGTTTCACCCCTCCACTTT. Protein sequence: CASSLDIVSPLHF.

This chain joins TRBV28 and TRBJ1-1; D perhaps matches TRBD1 (5 bases). CDR1 and CDR2 from the germline V gene are MDHEN and SYDVKM. V lost 5 bases, J lost 1 base, and 11 bases lay in between. This CDR3 region has 14 residues. CDR3 coding DNA: TGTGCCAGCAGTCCGGACAATGGGAACACTGAAGCTTTCTTT. It translates to CASSPDNGNTEAFF.

The table lists this clone with a few counts. This CDR3 reads CASSFQGFEQYF. As DNA, the CDR3 is TGTGCCAGCAGCTTTCAGGGCTTCGAGCAGTACTTC. The rearrangement uses TRBV7-2 and TRBJ2-7; tentatively, D is TRBD1 (5 bases). Trimming left V 3 bases short and J 6 bases short, with 9 bases between. The CDR3 runs to 12 residues. Germline CDR1 is SGHTA and CDR2 is FQGNSA.

The CDR3 nucleotides are TGTGCCAGCAGTTTCATCGGGACAGGGGGCCGGGGGACTGAAGCTTTCTTT. Its protein is CASSFIGTGGRGTEAFF. The chain employs TRBV27 and TRBJ1-1; 12 bases fit TRBD1. Per the germline V gene, CDR1 is MNHEY and CDR2 is SMNVEV (reference sequence). J lost 5 bases, V lost 3 bases, and 10 bases had no gene match. CDR3 length equals 17 residues.

This sequence joins TRBV18 and TRBJ2-1, with TRBD2 matching over 13 bases. Germline values: CDR1 KGHSH, CDR2 LQKENI. The CDR3 is made up of 16 amino acids. Trimming cost V 1 base and J 8 bases; bases outside gene matches: 5. CDR3 sequence reads: CASSPRTSGRGDEQFF. CDR3 nucleotide sequence: TGTGCCAGCTCACCACGGACTAGCGGGAGAGGGGATGAGCAGTTCTTC.

In its sample, this clone was seen once. The genes are TRBV19 and TRBJ2-1; TRBD1 might be the D (5 bases). Germline V gives CDR1 LNHDA, CDR2 SQIVND (reference sequence). The CDR3 totals 15 residues. V lost 5 bases to trimming and J lost 6 bases, with 17 bases between them. CDR3 residues: CASSPRRQSVNEQFF. The CDR3 coding sequence is TGTGCCAGTAGTCCCCGACGACAGTCAGTCAATGAGCAGTTCTTC.

This chain joins TRBV6-6 and TRBJ1-2, with a tentative D call TRBD1 (5 bases). Germline CDR1 MNHNY, CDR2 SVGAGI (reference sequence). The CDR3 has 12 residues. Trimming took 6 bases from V and 8 from J, leaving 13 bases between them. CDR3 DNA: TGTGCCAGCAGCCTCCAGGGTCGGGGCTACACCTTC. Residues: CASSLQGRGYTF.